This T cell receptor beta chain was sequenced in a study of cytomegalovirus exposure and HLA in healthy donors (dated by TCRdb to the late 2010s). Describing the broader study: An earlier analysis of a few hundred of the donors reported around 280 Gb of sequence data and some 110 million unique TCR beta sequences obtained from approximately 180 million T cells. Besides the first cohort of more than 650 subjects, a separate validation cohort made up of 120 different subjects was used. Among some 400 genotyped donors of the cohort, an average of approximately 220,000 unique TCR beta nucleotide sequences was sequenced per donor, of which 15% to 20% were non-productive. In the later analysis, no new phenotypic data were used to find candidate immune exposures; instead, reliance was placed on TCR beta sequences and their occurrence across donors. Roughly 310 gigabases of sequencing data and 70 million to 85 million unique TCR sequences were included in an early release covering about 600 HLA-typed donors. All discovery cohort repertoires had been generated using a single sequencing platform. To decide whether each TCR beta V gene segment behaved as functional or pseudogenic, an earlier analysis of fewer than 750 of the donors relied on high-throughput TCR beta sequencing. Alongside the repertoire data, information on donor age, sex, ethnicity and CMV serostatus was compiled. Among the roughly 400 genotyped donors, roughly 80% belonged to the genetic ancestry cluster associated with self-reported Caucasian donors. HLA typing included class I and class II loci at four-digit resolution. The number of typed donors differed by locus: about 629-630 for A, B, C, DRB1 and DQB1; approximately 540 for DQA1; 606 for DPA1; and 450 to 480 for DPB1. Because of strong linkage in the cohort, roughly 5 DR-DQ haplotypes were treated as single units for association and clustering. The study profiled the T cell repertoires of 500 to 800 subjects by immunosequencing and related them to cytomegalovirus serostatus. In a later analysis, previously published TCR beta repertoires from roughly 710 donors were re-analyzed and high-resolution HLA genotyping was added so that TCR occurrence patterns could be studied. The study aimed to test whether signatures of past pathogen exposure could be identified by cataloging public T cell receptors. A later genetic analysis used genome-wide SNP genotypes for about three fifths of the 666 donors, treating that subset as a discovery cohort. High-throughput TCR immunosequencing, statistical association of individual TCRs with disease status, and machine learning were combined to predict cytomegalovirus infection status. Beyond this particular receptor, the publication reports: According to a later genetic analysis, donors in an Asian-associated ancestry cluster had fewer N-insertions in productive TCRs than the approximately 610-donor mean. In a later analysis, HLA-associated TCR beta chains showed more clonal expansion and lower generation probabilities than non-associated chains that were equally common. In a later analysis, most CMV-associated TCR beta chains were found to appear HLA-restricted, with HLA associations seemingly driven largely by CMV exposure. A cluster of highly shared sequence variants was judged likely to be a technical artifact of the sequencing pipeline. Because some donors lacked HLA typing at each locus, the association tests relied only on the typed subset. The study gave a list of about 160 TCR beta chains associated with cytomegalovirus. A later analysis found that TCR association rates varied across HLA loci, with DRB1 alleles showing the most associated TCRs and HLA-C alleles the fewest. The cohort was sequenced for TCR beta chains only, and without alpha or paired-chain data the features that could be detected were limited. In an earlier analysis of around 500 of the donors, most TCR beta V segments appeared in productive rearrangements about 87% or about 30% of the time, broadly matching IMGT annotations. The presence/absence analyses assumed that sequencing depth was roughly uniform across donors, and that assumption may not be true. A further reported finding was that TCR beta sequences accurately predicted the HLA-A and HLA-B alleles for most subjects in the first cohort. In both the original and validation cohorts, the classifier was reported to diagnose cytomegalovirus status with high specificity and sensitivity. Specific HLA alleles were associated with 15,000 to 20,000 TCR beta sequences at a false discovery rate of 0.05 in a later analysis. When HLA alleles, especially DR and DQ, strongly co-occurred, TCR associations were difficult to assign to individual alleles. Linkage disequilibrium might explain the correlated functional status among segregating V segments, but an unknown experimental factor could not be ruled out. Most TCR sequences were seen in very few donors, while some public TCRs were found in many individuals. Immune exposure information for the cohort was limited to CMV serostatus. In a later genetic analysis, a missense DCLRE1C variant was associated with V-gene and J-gene trimming of TCR beta chains, and the association was replicated in an independent cohort. According to a later analysis, parvovirus B19, influenza, CMV and Epstein-Barr virus appeared linked to several top co-occurrence clusters. It was suggested by the authors that the approach could potentially be generalized to other disease states and immunological phenotypes. In vitro tests confirmed that three of the cytomegalovirus-associated TCR beta chains recognize cytomegalovirus antigens. The earlier analysis of a few hundred of the donors excluded around 17 rarely observed V segments, including chromosome 9 orphons, because counts were too low.

For this clone: Its antigen remains undetermined. No much larger clone exists at a distance of one base, and base qualities are not known.

In total, approximately 610 healthy bone marrow donors made up the cohort. At the time of sampling, all cohort members were nominally healthy, though unrecorded immune exposures were likely present. The donor was CMV seronegative and was included in the group of around 320 seronegative cohort members. A peripheral blood sample was provided by each donor, and peripheral blood mononuclear cells were used for TCR beta sequencing. The Qiagen DNeasy Blood Extraction Kit was used to extract genomic DNA from the blood cell samples. Library prep was done by the immunoSEQ multiplex PCR assay. For the multiplex PCR, a mixture combining 60 forward primers for TCR Vbeta segments and 13 reverse primers for TCR Jbeta segments was used. The CDR3 region of rearranged TCR beta genes was amplified from genomic DNA by a multiplex PCR assay. The amplified TCR beta libraries were sequenced on the Illumina HiSeq System as 87-base-pair reads. The authors' pipeline ran thus. Across the 600 to 700 repertoires, a later analysis counted roughly 84 million unique TCR beta chains, 9.5 million to 13 million of which were shared by at least two donors. Raw reads were error-corrected and collapsed into unique sequences by a nearest-neighbor algorithm in which closely related sequences were merged to remove PCR and sequencing errors. Alignment of CDR3 sequences to IMGT reference sequences was used to assign V, D and J gene segments. Each retained sequence needed at least a six-nucleotide match to both a V gene segment and a J gene segment. Rearrangements were called productive when the CDR3 lacked stop codons and stayed in frame with V and J; all others were non-productive. CDR3 was defined according to IMGT convention as the region running from the second conserved V-encoded cysteine to the conserved J-encoded phenylalanine. The earlier analysis of 550 to 650 of the donors excluded any sequence lacking an unambiguous match to a single V gene segment. In an earlier analysis of a few hundred of the donors, V segments were called functional above 56.7% productive rearrangements and were called segregating when the between-donor standard deviation exceeded 5%. A statistical classification framework was developed to diagnose cytomegalovirus status using the catalog of TCR beta chain sequences. In a later analysis, V and J genes were assigned by comparing TCR nucleotide sequences against IMGT/GENE-DB human TR gene sequences. The TCRdist pipeline was used in a later analysis to assign CDR3 sequences and most-parsimonious VDJ recombination scenarios. In a later analysis, every TCR beta chain was defined by the combination of its CDR3 amino acid sequence and its V-gene family, and reads without a unique V-gene family were dropped. A later analysis removed 500 to 600 highly shared, low-generation-probability nucleotide sequences to deal with suspected cross-contamination and a sequencing artifact. A later analysis calculated a clonal expansion index for each public chain from normalized within-repertoire ranks of inferred template counts. Generation probabilities in a later analysis came from a VDJ recombination model fitted to out-of-frame rearrangements, and those results were checked against IGoR. A later analysis scored TCR-TCR, TCR-HLA and TCR-CMV co-occurrence with hypergeometric tests, applying a repertoire-size bias correction to TCR pairs. False discovery rates were estimated in a later analysis by permuting HLA or CMV assignments 20 times. In a later analysis, co-occurring TCRs were grouped with DBSCAN, and TCRdist sequence similarity was added when clustering was performed within HLA-allele-positive subsets. Repertoires with fewer than 30,000 or more than 120,000 public chains, plus five repertoires with anomalous nucleotide sharing, were excluded from co-occurrence clustering. TCRdb retrieved this table from immuneACCESS and kept in-frame rearrangements only. Not all clones are present; in checked studies, unresolved V genes account for under half, and no reason is known for the remainder. That table is the source of V, J and clone size, and D and trimming were worked out from the DNA. The sample has around 150,000 clones on record, around 77% of them singletons. In total, the top ten clones hold 4% to 6% of the sample.

This receptor was identified in a woman aged 45-59 years in good health and CMV-seronegative. Sequenced sample: PBMCs.

Here the CDR3 is given as CASSQGPGEGYEQYF. The DNA sequence follows: TGCGCCAGCAGCCAAGGACCAGGGGAAGGCTACGAGCAGTACTTC. Recombination joined TRBV4-3 with TRBJ2-7; the D gene is possibly TRBD1, with 6 bases matching. Trimming at the junction amounts to 1 base on V and 3 bases on J, and the germline ends lie 13 bases apart. CDR1 and CDR2, per the germline V gene, are LGHNA and YSLEER. The CDR3, from cysteine to phenylalanine, totals 15 residues. Just the 45-base CDR3 DNA is kept, in frame starting at base 1.